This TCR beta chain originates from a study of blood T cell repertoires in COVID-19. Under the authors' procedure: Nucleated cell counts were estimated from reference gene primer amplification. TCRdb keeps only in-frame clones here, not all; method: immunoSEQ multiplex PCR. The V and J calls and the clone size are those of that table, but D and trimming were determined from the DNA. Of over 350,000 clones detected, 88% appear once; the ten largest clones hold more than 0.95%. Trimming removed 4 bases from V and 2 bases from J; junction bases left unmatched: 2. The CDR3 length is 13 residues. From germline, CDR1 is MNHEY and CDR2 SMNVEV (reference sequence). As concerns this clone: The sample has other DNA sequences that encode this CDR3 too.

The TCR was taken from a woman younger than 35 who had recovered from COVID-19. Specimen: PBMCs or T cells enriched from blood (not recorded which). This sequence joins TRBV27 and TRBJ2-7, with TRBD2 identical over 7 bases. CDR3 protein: CASSSGGTYEQYF. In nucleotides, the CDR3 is TGTGCCAGCAGTTCCGGGGGGACCTACGAGCAGTACTTC.